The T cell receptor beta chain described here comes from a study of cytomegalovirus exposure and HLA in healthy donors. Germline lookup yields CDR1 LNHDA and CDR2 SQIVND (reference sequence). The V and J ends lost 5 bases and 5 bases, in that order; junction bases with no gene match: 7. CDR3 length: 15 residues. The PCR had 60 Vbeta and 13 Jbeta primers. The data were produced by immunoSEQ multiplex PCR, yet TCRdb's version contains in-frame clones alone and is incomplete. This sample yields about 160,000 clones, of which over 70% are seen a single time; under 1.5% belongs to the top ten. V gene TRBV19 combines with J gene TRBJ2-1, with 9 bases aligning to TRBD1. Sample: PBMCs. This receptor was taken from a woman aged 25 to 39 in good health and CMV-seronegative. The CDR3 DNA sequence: TGTGCCAGTAGTTTCACCGGGACAGGGAACAATGAGCAGTTCTTC. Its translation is CASSFTGTGNNEQFF.